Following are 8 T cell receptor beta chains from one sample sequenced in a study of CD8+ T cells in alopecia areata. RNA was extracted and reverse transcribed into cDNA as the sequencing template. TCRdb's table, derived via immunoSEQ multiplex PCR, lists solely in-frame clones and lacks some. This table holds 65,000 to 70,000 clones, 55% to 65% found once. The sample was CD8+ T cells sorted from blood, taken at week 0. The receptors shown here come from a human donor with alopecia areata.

The CDR3: CSVEKGQGNYGYTF. CDR3 nucleotide sequence: TGCAGCGTTGAAAAGGGACAGGGCAACTATGGCTACACCTTC. V and J are TRBV29-1 and TRBJ1-2, with 9 bases fitting TRBD1. With V trimmed by 2 bases and J by 2 bases, 3 bases remained unmatched. Per germline, CDR1 SQVTM and CDR2 ANQGSEA. CDR3 length equals 14 residues.

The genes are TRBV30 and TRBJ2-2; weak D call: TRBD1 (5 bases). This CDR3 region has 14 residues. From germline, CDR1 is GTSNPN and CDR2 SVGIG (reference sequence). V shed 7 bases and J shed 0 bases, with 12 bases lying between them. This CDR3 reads CAYTDKSNTGELFF. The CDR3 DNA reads TGTGCCTACACGGACAAATCGAACACCGGGGAGCTGTTTTTT. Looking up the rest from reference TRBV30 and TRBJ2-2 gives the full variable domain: SQTIHQWPATLVQPVGSPLSLECTVEGTSNPNLYWYRQAAGRGLQLLFYSVGIGQISSEVPQNLSASRPQDRQFILSSKKLLLSDSGFYLCAYTDKSNTGELFFGEGSRLTVL.

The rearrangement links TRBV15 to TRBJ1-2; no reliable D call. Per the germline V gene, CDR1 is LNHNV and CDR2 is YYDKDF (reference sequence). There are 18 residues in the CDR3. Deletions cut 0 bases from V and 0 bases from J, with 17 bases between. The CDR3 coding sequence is TGTGCCACCAGCAGAGATTCGGCTATGGGCCAGTCTAACTATGGCTACACCTTC. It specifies CATSRDSAMGQSNYGYTF.

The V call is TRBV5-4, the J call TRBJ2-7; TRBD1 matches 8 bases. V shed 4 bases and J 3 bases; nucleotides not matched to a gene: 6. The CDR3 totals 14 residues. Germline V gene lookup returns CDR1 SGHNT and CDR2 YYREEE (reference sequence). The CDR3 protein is CASSLTGDGYEQYF. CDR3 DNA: TGTGCCAGCAGCCTGACAGGGGACGGCTACGAGCAGTACTTC. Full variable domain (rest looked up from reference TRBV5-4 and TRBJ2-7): ETGVTQSPTHLIKTRGQQVTLRCSSQSGHNTVSWYQQALGQGPQFIFQYYREEENGRGNFPPRFSGLQFPNYSSELNVNALELDDSALYLCASSLTGDGYEQYFGPGTRLTVT.

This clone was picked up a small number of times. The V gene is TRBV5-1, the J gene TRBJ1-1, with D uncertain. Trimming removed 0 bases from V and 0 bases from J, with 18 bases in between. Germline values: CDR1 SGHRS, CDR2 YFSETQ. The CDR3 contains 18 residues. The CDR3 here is CASSLGWGDVRMNTEAFF. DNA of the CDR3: TGCGCCAGCAGCTTGGGTTGGGGAGATGTGAGGATGAACACTGAAGCTTTCTTT.

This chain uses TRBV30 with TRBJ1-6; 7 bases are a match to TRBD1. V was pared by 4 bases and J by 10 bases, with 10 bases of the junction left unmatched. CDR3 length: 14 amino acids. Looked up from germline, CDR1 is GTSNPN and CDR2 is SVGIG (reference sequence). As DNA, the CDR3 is TGTGCCTGGACCGCGACAGGGAGCGGCTCACCCCTCCACTTT. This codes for CAWTATGSGSPLHF.

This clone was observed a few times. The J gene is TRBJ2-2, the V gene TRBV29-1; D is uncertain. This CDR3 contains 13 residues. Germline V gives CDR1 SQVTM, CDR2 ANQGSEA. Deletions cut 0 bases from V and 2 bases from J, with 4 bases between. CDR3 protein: CSVEDGNTGELFF. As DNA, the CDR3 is TGCAGCGTTGAAGACGGAAACACCGGGGAGCTGTTTTTT.

DNA for the CDR3: TGTGCCAGCAGCTTAGTGGTCCTGCCTTCAGAGCAGTTCTTC. It specifies CASSLVVLPSEQFF. This sequence joins TRBV11-2 and TRBJ2-1, with unresolved D. Germline CDR1 is SGHAT and CDR2 is FQNNGV. Trimming cost V 1 base and J 10 bases, with 14 bases left between them. The length of the CDR3 is 14 residues.